This entry lists 9 T cell receptor beta chains sequenced from one sample in a study of blood T cell repertoires in COVID-19. Some clones are missing from TCRdb's copy, which holds only in-frame ones; the method was immunoSEQ multiplex PCR. The table shows 88,000 or so clones, with approximately 85% occurring only once. Material for sequencing was peripheral blood. Source of these receptors: a man between 60 and 75 years old with acute or convalescent COVID-19.

The chain recombines TRBV6-4 with TRBJ1-5; TRBD1 matches at 11 bases. Trimming at V came to 4 bases and at J to 3 bases, leaving 5 bases not matched to a gene. The CDR3 sequence is 16 residues long. Germline values: CDR1 MRHNA, CDR2 SNTAGT. Written as DNA, the CDR3 is TGTGCCAGCAGTGCCCGGGACAGGGGGGACAATCAGCCCCAGCATTTT. This sequence encodes CASSARDRGDNQPQHF.

The genes are TRBV18 and TRBJ1-1; the D is unclear. In germline, CDR1 is KGHSH, CDR2 LQKENI. The germline V and J ends were trimmed by 4 bases and 1 base, with 4 bases remaining between them. The CDR3 covers 12 residues. For the CDR3, the DNA is TGTGCCAGCTCACAGAGGAACACTGAAGCTTTCTTT. Residues: CASSQRNTEAFF.

The chain uses TRBV21-1 and TRBJ2-5; no check of the table's D call, TRBD2, against the DNA was made. TRBV21-1 is marked as a pseudogene. The CDR3 has 17 amino acids. This chain's CDR3 is CASIQSNPRSWQETQYF. CDR3 coding DNA: TGTGCCAGCATCCAATCGAACCCCCGTAGTTGGCAAGAGACCCAGTACTTC.

The J gene is TRBJ2-3, the V gene TRBV7-2; 7 bases are shared with TRBD2. The germline gives CDR1 SGHTA, CDR2 FQGNSA. This CDR3 has 16 residues. V dropped 1 base and J dropped 5; count of bases not matched to a gene: 9. The CDR3 is CASSLEGTKGVDTQYF. The DNA of the CDR3 is TGTGCCAGCAGCTTAGAGGGGACTAAGGGTGTAGATACGCAGTATTTT. Variable domain in full (rest from reference TRBV7-2 and TRBJ2-3): GAGVSQSPSNKVTEKGKDVELRCDPISGHTALYWYRQSLGQGLEFLIYFQGNSAPDKSGLPSDRFSAERTGGSVSTLTIQRTQQEDSAVYLCASSLEGTKGVDTQYFGPGTRLTVL.

The chain links TRBV27 to TRBJ1-5; tentative D call: TRBD1 (6 bases). The CDR3 covers 15 residues. Trimming cost V 5 bases and J 7 bases, with 18 bases left between them. Germline assignment: CDR1 MNHEY and CDR2 SMNVEV (reference sequence). CDR3 DNA: TGTGCCAGCAGTACCACAGGGTCCCGTAGACAGCCCCAGCATTTT. Encoded protein: CASSTTGSRRQPQHF.

CDR3 protein: CASSVGGYGYTF. The CDR3, as DNA: TGTGCCAGCAGTGTCGGCGGCTATGGCTACACCTTC. The chain links TRBV6-6 to TRBJ1-2; no reliable D call. V was clipped by 5 bases and J by 4 bases, with 8 bases between them. The CDR3 is made up of 12 amino acids. Germline CDR1 reads MNHNY; CDR2 reads SVGAGI (reference sequence).

This chain connects TRBV5-5 to TRBJ1-4, with D unresolved. This CDR3 spans 14 amino acids. Deletions cut 2 bases from V and 3 bases from J, with 8 bases between. Germline-derived CDR1 and CDR2 are SGHKS and YYEKEE (reference sequence). CDR3 coding DNA: TGTGCCAGCAGCTTTGAACAGCCTAATGAAAAACTGTTTTTT. It is translated as CASSFEQPNEKLFF.

V usage is TRBV6-5 and J usage is TRBJ1-5, with 9 bases lining up with TRBD1. Losses at the gene ends were 5 bases for V and 1 base for J; bases not matched to a gene: 3. The CDR3 is 15 residues long. Germline-derived CDR1 and CDR2 are MNHEY and SVGAGI. The CDR3 DNA follows: TGTGCCAGCAGTCCCGGGACAGGGAGCAATCAGCCCCAGCATTTT. Translating gives CASSPGTGSNQPQHF.

V usage is TRBV2 and J usage is TRBJ2-5; 9 bases line up with TRBD1. CDR1 and CDR2 from the germline V gene are SNHLY and FYNNEI. Germline trimming cut 8 bases from V and 4 bases from J; bases unmatched to any gene: 8. The length of the CDR3 is 14 residues. The DNA for the CDR3 is TGTGCCAGCTCAGGGACAGGGAGTGGAGAGACCCAGTACTTC. It translates to CASSGTGSGETQYF.